Listed below are T cell receptor beta chains from one sample, sequenced in a study of blood T cell repertoires in COVID-19. The data were produced by immunoSEQ multiplex PCR, yet TCRdb's version contains in-frame clones alone and is incomplete. The sample includes 240,000 or so clones, over 65% of them seen just once. The sequenced sample was peripheral blood. The source is a woman older than 75 with acute or convalescent COVID-19. Each CDR3 is given with its conserved first and last residue.

j_call: TRBJ1-1; v_call: TRBV18; cdr3_aa: CASSPLTGTMNTEAFF
j_call: TRBJ1-5; v_call: TRBV19; cdr3_aa: CASSMPTGQRQPQHF
j_call: TRBJ2-5; v_call: TRBV5-1; cdr3_aa: CASSLPSGGPQETQYF
j_call: TRBJ2-5; v_call: TRBV27; cdr3_aa: CASSLWGGRETQYF
j_call: TRBJ1-2; v_call: TRBV5-4; cdr3_aa: CASSRSGDRAGYGYTF
j_call: TRBJ1-6; v_call: TRBV6-4; cdr3_aa: CARRMTGKFSNSPLHF
j_call: TRBJ1-5; v_call: TRBV19; cdr3_aa: CASSLGQGQGLNQPQHF
j_call: TRBJ1-2; v_call: TRBV4-3; cdr3_aa: CASSQEMTGVGYGYTF
j_call: TRBJ2-5; v_call: TRBV10-3; cdr3_aa: CAIAREQGRAQYF
j_call: TRBJ1-1; v_call: TRBV6-5; cdr3_aa: CASSYHSYTEAFF
j_call: TRBJ2-3; v_call: TRBV5-8; cdr3_aa: CASSLGLAGRATDTQYF
j_call: TRBJ1-2; v_call: TRBV6-5; cdr3_aa: CASTYRDANYGYTF
j_call: TRBJ1-1; v_call: TRBV5-4; cdr3_aa: CASSLALGGGLNTEAFF
j_call: TRBJ1-2; v_call: TRBV5-5; cdr3_aa: CASSLATVLDYGYTF
j_call: TRBJ2-7; v_call: TRBV28; cdr3_aa: CASSWTGFSGQYF
j_call: TRBJ2-1; v_call: TRBV18; cdr3_aa: CASSNFQGGLSYNEQFF
j_call: TRBJ1-3; v_call: TRBV6-5; cdr3_aa: CASRDILSGNTIYF
j_call: TRBJ2-1; v_call: TRBV5-8; cdr3_aa: CASSLWGLAGLSSYNEQFF
j_call: TRBJ2-2; v_call: TRBV6-1; cdr3_aa: CASSEGRTELTGELFF
j_call: TRBJ2-7; v_call: TRBV20-1; cdr3_aa: CSATDGGAVEQYF
j_call: TRBJ2-1; v_call: TRBV20-1; cdr3_aa: CSARVVNEQFF
j_call: TRBJ2-3; v_call: TRBV11-3; cdr3_aa: CASSLGLAGGITDTQYF
j_call: TRBJ2-1; v_call: TRBV6-2/TRBV6-3; cdr3_aa: CASSWGGSGYNEQFF
j_call: TRBJ1-2; v_call: TRBV4-2; cdr3_aa: CASSQQGQASYTF
j_call: TRBJ2-3; v_call: TRBV4-1; cdr3_aa: CASSRTAFTDTQYF
j_call: TRBJ1-2; v_call: TRBV3-1/TRBV3-2; cdr3_aa: CASSRWRADYGYTF
j_call: TRBJ1-1; v_call: TRBV5-1; cdr3_aa: CASSLQGAYTEAFF
j_call: TRBJ2-7; v_call: TRBV3-1/TRBV3-2; cdr3_aa: CASSRLTVYHYEQYF
j_call: TRBJ1-3; v_call: TRBV6-5; cdr3_aa: CASARGQLSGNTIYF
j_call: TRBJ1-1; v_call: TRBV5-6; cdr3_aa: CASSLSRMNTEAFF
j_call: TRBJ2-2; v_call: TRBV7-2; cdr3_aa: CASSPDRGFRELFF
j_call: TRBJ2-1; v_call: TRBV18; cdr3_aa: CASSPLKQGFTNEQFF
j_call: TRBJ1-2; v_call: TRBV30; cdr3_aa: CAWSVLERAGYTF
j_call: TRBJ1-1; v_call: TRBV19; cdr3_aa: CASRRDRGQIEAFF
j_call: TRBJ1-1; v_call: TRBV6-2/TRBV6-3; cdr3_aa: CASSYQTGGSTEAFF
j_call: TRBJ2-7; v_call: TRBV27; cdr3_aa: CASRLAISYEQYF
j_call: TRBJ2-3; v_call: TRBV18; cdr3_aa: CASSPQNTDTQYF